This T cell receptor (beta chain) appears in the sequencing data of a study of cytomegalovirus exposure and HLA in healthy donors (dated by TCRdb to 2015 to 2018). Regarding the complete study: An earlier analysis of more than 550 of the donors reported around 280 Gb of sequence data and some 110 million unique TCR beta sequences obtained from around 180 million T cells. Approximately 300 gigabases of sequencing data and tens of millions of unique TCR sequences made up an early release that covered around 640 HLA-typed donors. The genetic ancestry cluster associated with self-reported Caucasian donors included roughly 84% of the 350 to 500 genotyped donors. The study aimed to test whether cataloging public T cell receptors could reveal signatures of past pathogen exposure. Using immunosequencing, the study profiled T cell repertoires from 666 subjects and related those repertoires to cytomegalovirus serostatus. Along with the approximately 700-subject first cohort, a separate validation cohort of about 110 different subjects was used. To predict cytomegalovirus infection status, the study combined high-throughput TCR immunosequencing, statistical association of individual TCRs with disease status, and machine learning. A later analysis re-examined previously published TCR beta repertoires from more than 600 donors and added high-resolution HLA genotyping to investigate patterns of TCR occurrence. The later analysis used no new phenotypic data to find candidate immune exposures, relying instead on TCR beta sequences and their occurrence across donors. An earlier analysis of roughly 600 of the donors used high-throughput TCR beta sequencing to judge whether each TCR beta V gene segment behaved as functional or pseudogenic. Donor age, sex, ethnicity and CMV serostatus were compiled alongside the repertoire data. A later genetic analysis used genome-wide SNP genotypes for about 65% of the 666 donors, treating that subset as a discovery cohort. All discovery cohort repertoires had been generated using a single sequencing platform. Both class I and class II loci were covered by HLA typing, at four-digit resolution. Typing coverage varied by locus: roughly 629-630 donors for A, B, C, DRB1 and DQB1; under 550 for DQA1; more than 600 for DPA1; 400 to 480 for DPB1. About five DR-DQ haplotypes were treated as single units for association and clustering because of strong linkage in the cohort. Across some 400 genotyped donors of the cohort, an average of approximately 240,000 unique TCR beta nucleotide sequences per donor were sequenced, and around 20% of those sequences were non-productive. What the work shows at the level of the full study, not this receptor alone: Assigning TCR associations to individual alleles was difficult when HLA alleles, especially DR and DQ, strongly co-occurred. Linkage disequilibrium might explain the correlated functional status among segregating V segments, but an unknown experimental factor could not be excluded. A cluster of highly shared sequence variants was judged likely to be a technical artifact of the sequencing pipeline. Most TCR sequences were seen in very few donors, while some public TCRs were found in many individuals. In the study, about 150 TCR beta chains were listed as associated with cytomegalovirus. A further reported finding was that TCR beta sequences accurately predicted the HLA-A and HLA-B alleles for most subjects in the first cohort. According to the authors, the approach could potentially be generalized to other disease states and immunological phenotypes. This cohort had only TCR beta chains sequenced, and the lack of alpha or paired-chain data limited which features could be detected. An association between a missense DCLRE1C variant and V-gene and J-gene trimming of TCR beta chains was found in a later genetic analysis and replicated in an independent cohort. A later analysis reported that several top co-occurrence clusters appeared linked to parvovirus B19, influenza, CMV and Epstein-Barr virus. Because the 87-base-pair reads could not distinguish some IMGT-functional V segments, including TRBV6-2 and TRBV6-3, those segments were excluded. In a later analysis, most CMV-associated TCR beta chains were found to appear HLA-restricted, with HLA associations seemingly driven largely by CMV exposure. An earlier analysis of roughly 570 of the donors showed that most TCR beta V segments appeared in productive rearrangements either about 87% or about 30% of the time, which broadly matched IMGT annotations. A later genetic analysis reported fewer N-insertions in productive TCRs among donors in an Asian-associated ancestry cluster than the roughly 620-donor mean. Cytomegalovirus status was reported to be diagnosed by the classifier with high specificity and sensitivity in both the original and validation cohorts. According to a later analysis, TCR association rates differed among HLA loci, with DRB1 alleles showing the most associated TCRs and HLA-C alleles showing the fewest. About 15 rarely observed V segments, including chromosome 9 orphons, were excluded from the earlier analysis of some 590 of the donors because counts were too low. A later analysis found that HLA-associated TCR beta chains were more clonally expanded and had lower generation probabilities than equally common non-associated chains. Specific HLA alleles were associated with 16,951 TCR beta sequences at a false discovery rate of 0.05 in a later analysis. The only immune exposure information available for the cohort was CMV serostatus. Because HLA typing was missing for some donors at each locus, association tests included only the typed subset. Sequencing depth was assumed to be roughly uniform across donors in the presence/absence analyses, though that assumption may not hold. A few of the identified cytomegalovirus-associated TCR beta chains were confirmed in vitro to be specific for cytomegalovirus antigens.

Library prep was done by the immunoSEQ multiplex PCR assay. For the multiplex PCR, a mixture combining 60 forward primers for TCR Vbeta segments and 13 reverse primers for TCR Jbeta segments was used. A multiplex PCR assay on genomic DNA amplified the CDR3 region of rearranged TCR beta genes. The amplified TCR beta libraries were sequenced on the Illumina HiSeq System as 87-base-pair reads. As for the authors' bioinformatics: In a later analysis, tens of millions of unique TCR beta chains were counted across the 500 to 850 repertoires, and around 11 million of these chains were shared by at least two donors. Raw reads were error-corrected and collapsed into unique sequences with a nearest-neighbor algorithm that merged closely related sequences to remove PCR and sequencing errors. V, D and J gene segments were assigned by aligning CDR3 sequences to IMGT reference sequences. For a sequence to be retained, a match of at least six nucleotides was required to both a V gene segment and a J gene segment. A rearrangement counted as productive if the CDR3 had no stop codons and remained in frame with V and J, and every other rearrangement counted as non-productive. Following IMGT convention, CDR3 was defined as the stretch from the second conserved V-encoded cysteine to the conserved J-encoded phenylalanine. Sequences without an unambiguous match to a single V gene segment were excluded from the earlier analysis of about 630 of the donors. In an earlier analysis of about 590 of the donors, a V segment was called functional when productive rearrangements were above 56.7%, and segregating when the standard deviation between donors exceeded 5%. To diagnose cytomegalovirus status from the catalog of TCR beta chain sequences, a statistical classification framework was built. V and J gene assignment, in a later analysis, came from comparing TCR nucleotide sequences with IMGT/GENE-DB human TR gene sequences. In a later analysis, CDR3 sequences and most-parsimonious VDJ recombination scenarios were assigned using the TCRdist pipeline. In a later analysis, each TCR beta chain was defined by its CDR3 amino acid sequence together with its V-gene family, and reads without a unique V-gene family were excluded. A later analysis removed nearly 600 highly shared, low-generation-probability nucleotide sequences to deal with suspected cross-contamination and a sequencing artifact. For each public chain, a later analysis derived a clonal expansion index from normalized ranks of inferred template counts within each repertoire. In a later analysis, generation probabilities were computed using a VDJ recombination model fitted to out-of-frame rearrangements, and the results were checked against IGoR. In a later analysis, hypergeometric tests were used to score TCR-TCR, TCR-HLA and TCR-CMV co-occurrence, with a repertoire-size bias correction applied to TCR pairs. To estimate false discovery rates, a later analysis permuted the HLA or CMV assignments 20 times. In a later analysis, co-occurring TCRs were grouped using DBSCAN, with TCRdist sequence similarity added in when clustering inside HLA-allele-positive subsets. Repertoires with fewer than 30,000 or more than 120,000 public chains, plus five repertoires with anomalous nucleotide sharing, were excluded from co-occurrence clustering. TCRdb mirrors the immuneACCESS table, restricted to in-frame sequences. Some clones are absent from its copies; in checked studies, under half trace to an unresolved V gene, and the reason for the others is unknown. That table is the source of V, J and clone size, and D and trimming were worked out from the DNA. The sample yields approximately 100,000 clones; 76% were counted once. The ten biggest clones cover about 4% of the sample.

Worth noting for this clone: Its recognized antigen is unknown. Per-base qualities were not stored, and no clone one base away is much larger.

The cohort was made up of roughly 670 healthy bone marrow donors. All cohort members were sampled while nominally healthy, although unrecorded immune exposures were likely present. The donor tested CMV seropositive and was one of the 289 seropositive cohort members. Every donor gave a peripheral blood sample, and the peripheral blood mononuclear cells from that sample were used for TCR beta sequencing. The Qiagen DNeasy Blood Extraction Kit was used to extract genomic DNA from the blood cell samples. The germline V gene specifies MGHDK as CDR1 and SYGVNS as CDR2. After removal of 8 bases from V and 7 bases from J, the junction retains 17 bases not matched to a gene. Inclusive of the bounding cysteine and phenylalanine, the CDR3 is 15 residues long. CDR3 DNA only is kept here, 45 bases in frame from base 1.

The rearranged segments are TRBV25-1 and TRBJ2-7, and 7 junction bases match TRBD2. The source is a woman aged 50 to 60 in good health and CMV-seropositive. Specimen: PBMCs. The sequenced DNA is TGTGCCAGCCCTAACGGTGGGGTTGGAGCGGGGGAGCAGTACTTC. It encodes CASPNGGVGAGEQYF.